This T cell receptor beta chain is drawn from a study of Ad26.COV2.S vaccination and SARS-CoV-2 variants. About the study: Dosing was one shot or two shots 56 days apart.

Indicated treatment: around 19 received Ad26.COV2.S at low or high dose, single or two shots; several received placebo; per-sample allocation not given. Samples came from day 63 after the first vaccine or placebo injection. Based in Boston, the donor was an adult of 18-55 years. TCRdb's table, derived via immunoSEQ multiplex PCR, lists solely in-frame clones and lacks some. The sample includes hundreds of thousands of clones, around 90% of them seen just once. CDR1 is SGHRS and CDR2 is YFSETQ in the germline V gene. V dropped 4 bases and J dropped 7; count of bases not matched to a gene: 14. The CDR3 extends over 16 amino acids.

Sequences were derived from peripheral blood, sampled in a trial of Ad26.COV2.S vaccine versus placebo. The receptor's source is a person aged 18 to 65 who received the Ad26.COV2.S COVID-19 vaccine or a placebo. The chain uses TRBV5-1 and TRBJ2-1; TRBD2 agrees at 7 bases. DNA for the CDR3: TGCGCCAGCAGCGAAATAGCGGGTCAGGGAGGGAATGAGCAGTTCTTC. The encoded protein is CASSEIAGQGGNEQFF.